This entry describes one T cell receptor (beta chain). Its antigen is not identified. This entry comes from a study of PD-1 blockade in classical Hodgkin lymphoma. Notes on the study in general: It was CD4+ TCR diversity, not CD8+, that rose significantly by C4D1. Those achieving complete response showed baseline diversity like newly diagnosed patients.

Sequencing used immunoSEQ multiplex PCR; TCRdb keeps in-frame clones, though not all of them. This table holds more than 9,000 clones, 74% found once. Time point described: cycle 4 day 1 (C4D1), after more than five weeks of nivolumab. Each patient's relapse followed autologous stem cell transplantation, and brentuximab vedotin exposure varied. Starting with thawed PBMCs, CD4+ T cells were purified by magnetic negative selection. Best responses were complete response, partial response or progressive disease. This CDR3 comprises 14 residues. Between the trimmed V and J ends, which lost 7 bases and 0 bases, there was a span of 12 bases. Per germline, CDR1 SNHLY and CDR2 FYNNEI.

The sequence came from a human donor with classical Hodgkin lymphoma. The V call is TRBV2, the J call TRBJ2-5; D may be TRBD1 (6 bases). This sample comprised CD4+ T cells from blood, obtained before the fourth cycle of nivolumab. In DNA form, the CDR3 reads TGTGCCAGCATCTTAGGACAGAACCAAGAGACCCAGTACTTC. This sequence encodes CASILGQNQETQYF. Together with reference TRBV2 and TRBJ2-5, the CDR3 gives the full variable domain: EPEVTQTPSHQVTQMGQEVILRCVPISNHLYFYWYRQILGQKVEFLVSFYNNEISEKSEIFDDQFSVERPDGSNFTLKIRSTKLEDSAMYFCASILGQNQETQYFGPGTRLLVL.